These 14 T cell receptor beta chains came from one sample sequenced in a study of T cell repertoires in cytomegalovirus infection. TCRdb re-called the reads through MiXCR, storing one row per CDR3 protein. The sample has roughly 990,000 distinct CDR3 sequences, roughly 30% seen once. Their antigen targets remain unknown. This specimen was cultured CD8+ T cells from PBMCs, taken from culture after CMV antigen stimulation. The source is a human donor in good health (CMV status not recorded). Some clones in this sample may be carry-over from other donors' samples.

Many counts were recorded for this clonotype. V gene TRBV7-2 combines with J gene TRBJ2-1; D possibly corresponds to TRBD1 (6 bases). The V end was cut by 2 bases, the J end by 7 bases, with 18 bases between. Per the germline V gene, CDR1 is SGHTA and CDR2 is FQGNSA. This CDR3 region has 16 residues. CDR3 protein: CASSLKVGRGRNEQFF. Written as DNA, the CDR3 is TGTGCCAGCAGCTTAAAGGTCGGCAGGGGTCGGAATGAGCAGTTCTTC.

The chain is built from TRBV3-1 and TRBJ2-2, with D hard to call. The germline V and J ends were trimmed by 8 bases and 4 bases, with 8 bases remaining between them. Germline V CDR1 and CDR2: LGHDT, YNNKEL (reference sequence). The CDR3 consists of 12 residues. The CDR3: CASGERTGELFF. CDR3 coding DNA: TGTGCCAGCGGAGAACGCACCGGGGAGCTGTTTTTT. The complete variable domain, with remaining parts taken from reference TRBV3-1 and TRBJ2-2, reads DTAVSQTPKYLVTQMGNDKSIKCEQNLGHDTMYWYKQDSKKFLKIMFSYNNKELIINETVPNRFSPKSPDKAHLNLHINSLELGDSAVYFCASGERTGELFFGEGSRLTVL.

The sample holds a few counts of this clonotype. The chain recombines TRBV7-6 with TRBJ1-2, with TRBD1 matching 7 bases. The germline V gene encodes CDR1 SGHVS and CDR2 FNYEAQ. Trimming at V came to 3 bases and at J to 6 bases, leaving 10 bases not matched to a gene. The CDR3 extends over 15 amino acids. The CDR3 DNA is TGTGCCAGCAGCTTCCGGGACAGTACCGATGATGGCTACACCTTC. Encoded protein: CASSFRDSTDDGYTF.

The CDR3 sequence: CASSLGGWDRGLHGYTF. CDR3 in DNA: TGTGCCAGCAGCTTAGGGGGTTGGGACAGGGGTTTACATGGCTACACCTTC. This chain links TRBV7-8 with TRBJ1-2; the match to TRBD1 covers 10 bases. Germline trimming cut 1 base from V and 6 bases from J; bases unmatched to any gene: 11. This CDR3 spans 17 amino acids. Looked up from germline, CDR1 is SGHVS and CDR2 is FQNEAQ.

This clonotype was seen more than once but under ten times. This rearrangement joins TRBV4-1 to TRBJ2-7; 8 nucleotides match TRBD1. V shed 3 bases, J shed 2 bases, and the junction held 6 bases outside the gene matches. This CDR3 contains 15 residues. Germline CDR1 reads MGHRA; CDR2 reads YSYEKL. As DNA, the CDR3 is TGCGCCAGCAGCCAGGTCGGGACAGGAACCTACGAGCAGTACTTC. Translated, it gives CASSQVGTGTYEQYF.

As to this clonotype: The junction and the germline gene differ at one end; a read error may be behind it. The gene calls are TRBV5-1 and TRBJ1-1; no clear D. The CDR3 length is 12 residues. Germline CDR1 and CDR2: SGHRS and YFSETQ. The CDR3 nucleotides are TGCGTCAGCAGCAAGGGTTCCACTGAAGCTTTCTTT. Translation: CVSSKGSTEAFF.

Many counts were recorded for this clonotype. This chain uses TRBV7-2 with TRBJ2-1; 9 nucleotides line up with TRBD1. This CDR3 has 15 amino acids. The V gene's germline CDR1 is SGHTA and CDR2 FQGNSA. The V gene end was trimmed by 1 base and the J gene end by 7 bases; junction bases not matched to a gene: 5. CDR3 DNA: TGTGCCAGCAGCTTAGTCACAGGGGGCAATAATGAGCAGTTCTTC. It translates to CASSLVTGGNNEQFF.

The chain uses TRBV15 and TRBJ2-3, with 7 bases fitting TRBD2. The germline V gene has CDR1 LNHNV and CDR2 YYDKDF (reference sequence). J gave up 4 bases and V 3 bases, and 7 bases lay outside the gene matches. The CDR3 covers 15 residues. CDR3 DNA sequence: TGTGCCACCAGCAGGGAGACTAGCAGTGCAGATACGCAGTATTTT. Amino acid sequence: CATSRETSSADTQYF.

This clonotype was counted ten times or more. The chain couples TRBV7-9 to TRBJ2-7; 11 bases line up with TRBD1. Germline V gene data show CDR1 as SEHNR and CDR2 as FQNEAQ (reference sequence). Trimming took 5 bases from V and 1 from J; bases not matched to a gene: 1. The CDR3 is 14 residues long. The chain's CDR3 is CASSGQGASYEQYF. CDR3 nucleotides: TGTGCCAGCAGCGGACAGGGGGCTTCCTACGAGCAGTACTTC.

This clonotype was detected ten times or more. V usage is TRBV6-5 and J usage is TRBJ2-3; D is unresolved. V dropped 2 bases and J dropped 2 bases, with 5 bases sitting between them. The CDR3 extends over 13 amino acids. The V gene's germline CDR1 is MNHEY and CDR2 SVGAGI. Written as DNA, the CDR3 is TGTGCCAGCAGTTACGGGCCCACAGATACGCAGTATTTT. It encodes CASSYGPTDTQYF.

Notes on this clonotype: This may come from a read error, since a much larger clone is one base off. The chain carries TRBV7-4 and TRBJ1-5; no reliable D call. The CDR3 contains 12 residues. Per germline, CDR1 SGHVT and CDR2 SQSDAQ. CDR3 sequence reads: CVSSLENQPQHF. The CDR3 DNA reads TGTGTCAGCAGCTTAGAGAATCAGCCCCAGCATTTT.

The chain recombines TRBV5-6 with TRBJ1-2; a weak D match, TRBD1 (6 bases). V was trimmed by 9 bases and J by 4 bases, leaving 16 bases between them. From germline, CDR1 is SGHDT and CDR2 YYEEEE. The CDR3 length is 13 residues. This CDR3 reads CATQGGSSYGYTF. The CDR3 bases are TGTGCCACCCAAGGGGGGTCGAGCTATGGCTACACCTTC.

This chain uses TRBV5-8 with TRBJ2-3, with TRBD2 identical over 14 bases. This CDR3 is built from 15 residues. CDR1 is SGHTS and CDR2 is YDEGEE in the germline V gene. V was pared by 4 bases and J by 4 bases, with 2 bases of the junction left unmatched. As DNA, the CDR3 is TGTGCCAGCAGCAGACTAGCGGGGGGGGCAGATACGCAGTATTTT. Amino acid sequence: CASSRLAGGADTQYF.

This rearrangement joins TRBV10-1 to TRBJ1-2; 9 bases are shared with TRBD1. CDR1 WNHNN and CDR2 SYGVQD come from the germline V gene (reference sequence). The CDR3 has 15 amino acids. J lost 4 bases, V lost 3 bases, and 6 bases had no gene match. Here the CDR3 DNA reads TGCGCCAGCAGTGACGGGACAGGGTATCCCTATGGCTACACCTTC. As protein: CASSDGTGYPYGYTF.